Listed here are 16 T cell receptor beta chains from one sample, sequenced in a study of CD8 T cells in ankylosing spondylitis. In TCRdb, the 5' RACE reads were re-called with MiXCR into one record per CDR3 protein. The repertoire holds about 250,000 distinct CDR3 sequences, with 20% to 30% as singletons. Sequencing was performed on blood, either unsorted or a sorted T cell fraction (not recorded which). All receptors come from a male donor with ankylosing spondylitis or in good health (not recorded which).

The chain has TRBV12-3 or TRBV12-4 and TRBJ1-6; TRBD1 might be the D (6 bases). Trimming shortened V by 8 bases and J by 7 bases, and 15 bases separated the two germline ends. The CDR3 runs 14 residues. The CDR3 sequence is CASSRGGQNSPLHF. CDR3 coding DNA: TGTGCCAGCTCACGGGGGGGGCAAAATTCACCCCTCCACTTT.

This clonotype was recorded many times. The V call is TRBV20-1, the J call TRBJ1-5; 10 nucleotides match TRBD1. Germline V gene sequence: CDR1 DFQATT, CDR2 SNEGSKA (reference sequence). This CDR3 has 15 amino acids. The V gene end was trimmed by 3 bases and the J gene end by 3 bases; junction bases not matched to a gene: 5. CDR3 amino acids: CSASQGQGINQPQHF. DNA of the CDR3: TGCAGTGCTAGTCAGGGACAGGGGATCAATCAGCCCCAGCATTTT.

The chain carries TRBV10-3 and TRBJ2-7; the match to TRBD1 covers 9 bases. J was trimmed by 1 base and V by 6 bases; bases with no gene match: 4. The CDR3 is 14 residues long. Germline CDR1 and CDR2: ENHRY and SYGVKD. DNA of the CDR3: TGTGCCATCAGCGCCGGGACAGGGTCCTACGAGCAGTACTTC. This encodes CAISAGTGSYEQYF.

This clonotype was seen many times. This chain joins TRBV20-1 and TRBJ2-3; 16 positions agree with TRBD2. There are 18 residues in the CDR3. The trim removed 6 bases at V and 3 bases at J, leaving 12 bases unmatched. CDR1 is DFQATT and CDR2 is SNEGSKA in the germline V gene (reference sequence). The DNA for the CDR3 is TGCAGTGCCAAGCCGGGACTAGCGGGGGGGCCGTCGACAGATACGCAGTATTTT. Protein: CSAKPGLAGGPSTDTQYF.

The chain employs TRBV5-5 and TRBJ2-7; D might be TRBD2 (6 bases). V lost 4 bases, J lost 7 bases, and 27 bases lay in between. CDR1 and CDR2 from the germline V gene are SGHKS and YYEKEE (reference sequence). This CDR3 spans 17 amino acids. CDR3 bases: TGTGCCAGCAGCCCACCCCCGAGGGCCGGAGGGTGGGGAGAGCAGTACTTC. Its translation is CASSPPPRAGGWGEQYF.

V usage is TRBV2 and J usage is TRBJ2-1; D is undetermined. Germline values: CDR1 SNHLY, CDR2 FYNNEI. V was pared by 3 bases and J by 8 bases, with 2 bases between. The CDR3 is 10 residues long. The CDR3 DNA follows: TGTGCCAGCAGTGACTATGAGCAGTTCTTC. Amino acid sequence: CASSDYEQFF.

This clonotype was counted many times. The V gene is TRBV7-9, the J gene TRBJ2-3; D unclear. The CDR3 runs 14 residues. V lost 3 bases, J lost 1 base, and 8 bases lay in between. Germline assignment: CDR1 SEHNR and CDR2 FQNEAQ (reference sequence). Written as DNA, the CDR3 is TGTGCCAGCAGCTTGGAGCAGGGCACAGATACGCAGTATTTT. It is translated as CASSLEQGTDTQYF.

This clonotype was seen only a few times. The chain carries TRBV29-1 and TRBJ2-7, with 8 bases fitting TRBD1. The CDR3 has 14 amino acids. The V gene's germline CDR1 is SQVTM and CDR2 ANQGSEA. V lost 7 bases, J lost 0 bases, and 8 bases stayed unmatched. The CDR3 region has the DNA TGCAGCGCTGCGACAGGGGCGGGCTCCTACGAGCAGTACTTC. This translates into CSAATGAGSYEQYF.

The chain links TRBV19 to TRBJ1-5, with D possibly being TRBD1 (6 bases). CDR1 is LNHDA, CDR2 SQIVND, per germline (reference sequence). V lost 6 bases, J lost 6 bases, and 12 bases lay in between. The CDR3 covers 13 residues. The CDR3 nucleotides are TGTGCCAGTAGCAACAGGGCAGGTCAGCCCCAGCATTTT. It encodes CASSNRAGQPQHF.

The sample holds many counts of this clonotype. CDR3 coding DNA: TGTGCCAGCAGCCCTCTTCGGGGTAGCGGGGTCCCAAATGAGCAGTTCTTC. Translated, it gives CASSPLRGSGVPNEQFF. The J gene is TRBJ2-1, the V gene TRBV11-2, with TRBD2 matching 8 bases. The V gene's germline CDR1 is SGHAT and CDR2 FQNNGV. V lost 5 bases and J lost 7; bases outside the gene matches: 16. The CDR3 is 17 amino acids.

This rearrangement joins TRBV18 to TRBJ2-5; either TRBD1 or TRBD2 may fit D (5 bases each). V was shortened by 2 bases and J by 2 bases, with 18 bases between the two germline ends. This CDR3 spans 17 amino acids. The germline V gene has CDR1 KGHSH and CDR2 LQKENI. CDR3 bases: TGTGCCAGCTCACCATCGGGACGGACATTAACTCAAGAGACCCAGTACTTC. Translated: CASSPSGRTLTQETQYF.

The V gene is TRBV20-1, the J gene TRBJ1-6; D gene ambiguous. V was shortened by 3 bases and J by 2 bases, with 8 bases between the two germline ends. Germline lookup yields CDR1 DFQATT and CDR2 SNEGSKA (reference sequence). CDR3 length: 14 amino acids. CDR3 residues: CSASSGAYNSPLHF. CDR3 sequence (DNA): TGCAGTGCTAGTAGCGGGGCCTATAATTCACCCCTCCACTTT.

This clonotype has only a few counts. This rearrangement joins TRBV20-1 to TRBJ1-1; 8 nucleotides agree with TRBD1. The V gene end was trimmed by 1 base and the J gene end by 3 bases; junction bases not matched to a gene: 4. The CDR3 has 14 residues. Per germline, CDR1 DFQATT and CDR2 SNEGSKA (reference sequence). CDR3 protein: CSARGTGQDTEAFF. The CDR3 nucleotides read TGCAGTGCTAGAGGGACAGGGCAGGACACTGAAGCTTTCTTT.

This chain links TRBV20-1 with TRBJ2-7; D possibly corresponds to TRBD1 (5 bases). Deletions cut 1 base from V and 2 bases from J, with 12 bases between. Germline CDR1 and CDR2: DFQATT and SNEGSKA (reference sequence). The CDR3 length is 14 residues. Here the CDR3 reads CSARGQLNTYEQYF. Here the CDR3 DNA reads TGCAGTGCTAGAGGACAGTTGAATACCTACGAGCAGTACTTC.

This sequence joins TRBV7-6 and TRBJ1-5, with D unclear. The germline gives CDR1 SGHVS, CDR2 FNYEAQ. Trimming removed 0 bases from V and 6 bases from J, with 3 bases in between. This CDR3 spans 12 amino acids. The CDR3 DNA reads TGTGCCAGCAGCTTAGCGGGTCAGCCCCAGCATTTT. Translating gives CASSLAGQPQHF.

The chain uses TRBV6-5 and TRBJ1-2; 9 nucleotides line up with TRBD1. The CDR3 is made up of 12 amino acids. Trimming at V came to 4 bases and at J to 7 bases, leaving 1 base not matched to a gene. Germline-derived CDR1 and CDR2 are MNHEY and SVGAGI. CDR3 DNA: TGTGCCAGCAGTTTGGACAGGGGTGGCTACACCTTC. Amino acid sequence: CASSLDRGGYTF.